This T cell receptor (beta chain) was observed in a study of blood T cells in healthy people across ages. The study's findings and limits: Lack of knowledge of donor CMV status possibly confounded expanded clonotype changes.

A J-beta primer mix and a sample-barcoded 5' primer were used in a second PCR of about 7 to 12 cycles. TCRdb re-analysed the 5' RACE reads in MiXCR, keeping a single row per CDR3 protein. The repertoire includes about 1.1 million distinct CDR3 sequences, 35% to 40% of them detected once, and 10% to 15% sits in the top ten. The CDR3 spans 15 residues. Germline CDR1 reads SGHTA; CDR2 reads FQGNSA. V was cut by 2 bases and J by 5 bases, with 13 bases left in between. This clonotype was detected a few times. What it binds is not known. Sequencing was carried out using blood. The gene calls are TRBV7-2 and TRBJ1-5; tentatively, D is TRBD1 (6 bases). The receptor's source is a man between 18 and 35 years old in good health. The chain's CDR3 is CASSLSGEGDQPQHF. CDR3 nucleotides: TGTGCCAGCAGCTTATCGGGGGAGGGGGATCAGCCCCAGCATTTT.